The entry below gives a single TCR beta chain sequence along with its context. Its antigen is still unknown. Primers used in a second PCR of roughly 7 to 12 cycles were a sample-barcoded 5' primer and a J-beta primer mix. One entry per CDR3 protein, called by TCRdb with MiXCR from the 5' RACE reads. The sample shows about 1,600,000 distinct CDR3 sequences, 42% of them seen only once. This specimen comes from a study of blood T cells in healthy people across ages. Study-wide points: Since the PBMCs were unsorted, naive and antigen-experienced cells could not be conclusively compared.

Looked up from germline, CDR1 is SGHRS and CDR2 is YFSETQ. Germline trimming cut 1 base from V and 5 bases from J; bases unmatched to any gene: 14. CDR3 length: 18 residues. The sequenced sample consisted of blood. The sequence derives from a young woman in good health. V is TRBV5-1 and J is TRBJ2-3, with 9 bases matching TRBD1. CDR3 nucleotide sequence: TGCGCCAGCAGCTTGTCGGGAGTAACAGGGGGCGACTTAGATACGCAGTATTTT. Its translation is CASSLSGVTGGDLDTQYF.